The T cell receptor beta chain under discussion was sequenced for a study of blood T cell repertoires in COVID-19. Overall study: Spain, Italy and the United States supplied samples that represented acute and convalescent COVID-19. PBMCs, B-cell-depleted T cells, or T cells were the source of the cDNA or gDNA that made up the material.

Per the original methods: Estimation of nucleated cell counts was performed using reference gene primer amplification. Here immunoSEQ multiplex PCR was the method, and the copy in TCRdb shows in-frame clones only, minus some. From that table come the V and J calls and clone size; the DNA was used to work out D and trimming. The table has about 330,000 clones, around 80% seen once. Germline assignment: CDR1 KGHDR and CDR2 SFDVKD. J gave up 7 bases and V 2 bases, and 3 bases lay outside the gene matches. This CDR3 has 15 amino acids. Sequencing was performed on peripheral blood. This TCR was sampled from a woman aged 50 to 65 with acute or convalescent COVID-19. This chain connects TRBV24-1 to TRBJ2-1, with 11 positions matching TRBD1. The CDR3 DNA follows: TGTGCCACCAGTGATTCCGGGACAGGGGGGAATGAGCAGTTCTTC. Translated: CATSDSGTGGNEQFF.